Listed below are T cell receptor beta chains from one sample, sequenced in a study of blood T cell repertoires in COVID-19. Only in-frame clones appear in the TCRdb table, and some are missing; sequencing was by immunoSEQ multiplex PCR. Among around 94,000 clones listed, about 86% were seen once. Sequences were obtained from peripheral blood. The receptors here all came from a man older than 75 with acute or convalescent COVID-19. Both conserved end residues are part of each CDR3. The D gene is left open where the match is weak. The size field is filled for only some rows; it gives once, few, many or a size class.

j_call clone_size v_call d_call cdr3_aa cdr3_nt
TRBJ1-1 . TRBV7-2 TRBD1 CASSLRGRTGAGNTEAFF TGTGCCAGCAGCTTAAGGGGACGGACAGGGGCTGGGAACACTGAAGCTTTCTTT
TRBJ1-6 . TRBV27 . CATRLSSYNSPLHF TGTGCCACAAGACTAAGCTCCTATAATTCACCCCTCCACTTT
TRBJ2-7 . TRBV5-5 TRBD1 CASSLVGTGAGEQYF TGTGCCAGCAGCTTGGTCGGGACAGGGGCAGGCGAGCAGTACTTC
TRBJ2-3 . TRBV5-4 TRBD2 CASSSGLSGRAEADTQYF TGTGCCAGCAGCTCGGGCCTTAGCGGGAGGGCCGAAGCAGATACGCAGTATTTT
TRBJ1-1 . TRBV19 . CASRQSGLQPNTEAFF TGTGCCAGTAGGCAATCGGGGTTACAGCCGAACACTGAAGCTTTCTTT
TRBJ2-3 . TRBV6-6 . CASGKVGGFTDTQYF TGTGCCAGCGGGAAGGTGGGCGGGTTCACAGATACGCAGTATTTT
TRBJ1-5 . TRBV6-5 TRBD1 CASRGTGVQPQHF TGTGCCAGCAGGGGGACAGGGGTTCAGCCCCAGCATTTT
TRBJ2-1 . TRBV28 . CASSLSAGIEQFF TGTGCCAGCAGTTTATCGGCAGGGATTGAGCAGTTCTTC
TRBJ2-1 . TRBV10-3 TRBD2 CAISEGTSGRVEFF TGTGCCATCAGTGAAGGGACTAGCGGGAGAGTGGAGTTCTTC
TRBJ2-5 . TRBV12-3/TRBV12-4 TRBD2 CACGREETQYF TGTGCCTGCGGGAGAGAGGAGACCCAGTACTTC
TRBJ2-1 . TRBV27 TRBD2 CASSFLIPASRGGRGNNEQFF TGTGCCAGCAGTTTCCTCATACCAGCATCCCGTGGCGGGAGGGGCAACAATGAGCAGTTCTTC
TRBJ1-2 . TRBV7-2 . CASSFVETVGSGYTF TGTGCCAGCAGCTTTGTCGAGACAGTGGGTTCGGGCTACACCTTC
TRBJ1-2 . TRBV18 TRBD1 CASSPPATGGYGYTF TGTGCCAGCTCACCGCCTGCCACAGGGGGCTATGGCTACACCTTC
TRBJ2-3 . TRBV7-2 TRBD1 CASSLQQGSTDTQYF TGTGCCAGCAGCTTGCAACAGGGGAGCACAGATACGCAGTATTTT
TRBJ1-1 . TRBV5-1 . CASSKEPGGTEAFF TGCGCCAGCAGCAAGGAGCCGGGAGGGACTGAAGCTTTCTTT
TRBJ1-2 . TRBV11-2 TRBD1 CASSSPGGAYGYTF TGTGCCAGCAGCTCCCCAGGGGGCGCTTATGGCTACACCTTC
TRBJ2-7 . TRBV2 TRBD2 CASSGEGYEQYF TGTGCCAGCAGTGGGGAGGGCTACGAGCAGTACTTC
TRBJ2-5 once TRBV7-3 . CASSQTGSGETQYF TGTGCCAGCAGCCAAACAGGGTCTGGGGAGACCCAGTACTTC
TRBJ2-1 . TRBV27 TRBD2 CASTRTSGPNEQFF TGTGCCAGCACTAGGACTAGTGGGCCCAATGAGCAGTTCTTC
TRBJ1-4 . TRBV18 . CASSPLERTNEKLFF TGTGCCAGCTCACCATTGGAGAGAACTAATGAAAAACTGTTTTTT
TRBJ2-1 . TRBV7-9 . CASSFGAGSNEQFF TGTGCCAGCAGCTTCGGTGCAGGCAGCAATGAGCAGTTCTTC
TRBJ2-2 . TRBV29-1 . CCARGTNTGELFF TGCTGCGCGAGAGGGACTAACACCGGGGAGCTGTTTTTT
TRBJ1-1 . TRBV5-6 . CASNPTGRTEAFF TGTGCCAGCAACCCTACAGGGCGAACTGAAGCTTTCTTT
TRBJ2-1 . TRBV14 . CASSPRRTDKSGFYNEQFF TGTGCCAGCAGCCCCAGGAGGACAGATAAGAGTGGGTTCTACAATGAGCAGTTCTTC
TRBJ2-3 . TRBV7-2 TRBD2 CASSVRLAGGRDTQYF TGTGCCAGCAGCGTCAGACTAGCGGGAGGGCGGGATACGCAGTATTTT
TRBJ2-7 . TRBV5-4 TRBD2 CASSRTSGSVYSYEQYF TGTGCCAGCAGTCGGACTAGCGGGAGTGTTTATTCCTACGAGCAGTACTTC
TRBJ2-7 . TRBV6-2/TRBV6-3 . CASSPDFPLNEQYF TGTGCCAGCAGTCCGGACTTCCCTCTTAATGAGCAGTACTTC
TRBJ1-1 . TRBV12-3/TRBV12-4 . CASSLERGSEAFF TGTGCCAGCAGTTTAGAAAGGGGGAGTGAAGCTTTCTTT
TRBJ2-1 . TRBV19 . CASTGRLGNEQFF TGTGCCAGTACCGGGAGACTCGGCAATGAGCAGTTCTTC
TRBJ1-2 . TRBV19 . CASKEGAGYGYTF TGTGCCAGTAAGGAGGGCGCCGGCTATGGCTACACCTTC
TRBJ1-3 . TRBV9 TRBD1 CASSVGDRGVGNTIYF TGTGCCAGCAGCGTAGGTGACAGGGGAGTCGGAAACACCATATATTTT
TRBJ2-1 . TRBV3-1/TRBV3-2 . CASSFRGGGDNEQFF TGTGCCAGCAGCTTCCGAGGGGGAGGGGACAATGAGCAGTTCTTC
TRBJ1-2 . TRBV4-3 . CASSQDQGLGYGYTF TGCGCCAGCAGCCAAGATCAGGGATTGGGCTATGGCTACACCTTC
TRBJ2-3 few TRBV11-2 . CASSLGAGGSTDTQYF TGTGCCAGCAGCTTAGGTGCGGGTGGAAGCACAGATACGCAGTATTTT
TRBJ2-1 few TRBV14 . CASSQFAGTYNEQFF TGTGCCAGCAGCCAATTCGCGGGAACGTACAATGAGCAGTTCTTC
TRBJ1-2 . TRBV3-1/TRBV3-2 TRBD1 CASSQEDRDYGYTF TGTGCCAGCAGCCAAGAGGACAGGGACTATGGCTACACCTTC
TRBJ2-5 . TRBV25-1 . CASSAPSVFQETQYF TGTGCCAGCAGTGCGCCAAGCGTATTCCAAGAGACCCAGTACTTC
TRBJ2-1 . TRBV6-1 . CASSEGSASYNEQFF TGTGCCAGCAGTGAAGGGAGCGCGAGCTACAATGAGCAGTTCTTC
TRBJ2-2 . TRBV19 TRBD2 CATTSGRDGGELFF TGTGCCACTACTAGCGGGAGAGATGGCGGGGAGCTGTTTTTT
TRBJ2-1 few TRBV6-5 TRBD2 CASRALASGSNEQFF TGTGCCAGCAGGGCCCTGGCTAGCGGGAGCAATGAGCAGTTCTTC
TRBJ2-1 . TRBV5-4 TRBD2 CASSPRTSGNNEQFF TGTGCCAGCAGCCCAAGGACTAGCGGAAACAATGAGCAGTTCTTC
TRBJ2-7 . TRBV6-2/TRBV6-3 . CASNPPPGTYEQYF TGTGCCAGCAACCCACCCCCGGGAACCTACGAGCAGTACTTC
TRBJ1-2 . TRBV28 TRBD1 CATYLPGQGKGYTF TGTGCCACCTATCTGCCGGGACAGGGAAAGGGCTACACCTTC
TRBJ2-7 . TRBV6-2/TRBV6-3 TRBD2 CASSHPIAGAYEQYF TGTGCCAGCAGCCACCCCATAGCGGGAGCCTACGAGCAGTACTTC
TRBJ1-2 . TRBV12-3/TRBV12-4 . CASSRDIQYGYTF TGTGCCAGCAGCCGGGACATCCAATATGGCTACACCTTC
TRBJ2-1 . TRBV13 . CASSLGQIAYNEQFF TGTGCCAGCAGCCTGGGACAAATAGCCTACAATGAGCAGTTCTTC
TRBJ2-4 . TRBV29-1 TRBD2 CSVIVASGRRGNIQYF TGCAGCGTTATTGTTGCTAGCGGGAGGCGGGGAAACATTCAGTACTTC
TRBJ1-5 . TRBV18 TRBD1 CASSQGASNQPQHF TGTGCCAGCTCACAGGGGGCTTCGAATCAGCCCCAGCATTTT
TRBJ1-1 . TRBV5-1 TRBD1 CASSLDAGGRNTEAFF TGCGCCAGCAGCTTGGATGCAGGGGGCCGGAACACTGAAGCTTTCTTT
TRBJ2-7 . TRBV24-1 TRBD2 CATSDFYRTSGSSYEQYF TGTGCCACCAGTGACTTCTATCGGACTAGCGGGAGCTCCTACGAGCAGTACTTC
TRBJ2-7 few TRBV28 TRBD2 CASRGQGLAGGTHEQYF TGTGCCAGCAGGGGGCAGGGACTAGCGGGAGGGACCCACGAGCAGTACTTC
TRBJ1-1 . TRBV5-1 . CASSADSEAFF TGCGCCAGCAGCGCAGACAGTGAAGCTTTCTTT
TRBJ2-1 . TRBV7-2 . CASSLLNEQFF TGTGCCAGCAGCTTACTCAATGAGCAGTTCTTC